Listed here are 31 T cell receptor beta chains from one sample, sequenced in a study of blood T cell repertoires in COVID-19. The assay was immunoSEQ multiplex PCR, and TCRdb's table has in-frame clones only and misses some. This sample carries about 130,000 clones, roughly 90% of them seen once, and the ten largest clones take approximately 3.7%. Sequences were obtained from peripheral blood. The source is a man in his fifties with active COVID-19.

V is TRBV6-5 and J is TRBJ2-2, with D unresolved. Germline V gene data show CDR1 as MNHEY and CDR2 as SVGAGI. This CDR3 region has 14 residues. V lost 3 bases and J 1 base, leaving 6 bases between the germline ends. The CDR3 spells CASSYVRNTGELFF. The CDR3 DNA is TGTGCCAGCAGTTATGTCAGGAACACCGGGGAGCTGTTTTTT.

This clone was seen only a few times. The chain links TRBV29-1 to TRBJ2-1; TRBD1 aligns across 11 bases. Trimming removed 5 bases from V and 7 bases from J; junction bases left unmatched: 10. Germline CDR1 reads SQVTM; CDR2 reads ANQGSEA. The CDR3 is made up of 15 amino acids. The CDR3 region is CSVPGRTGGKNEQFF. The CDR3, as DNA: TGCAGCGTTCCGGGCAGGACAGGGGGCAAGAATGAGCAGTTCTTC.

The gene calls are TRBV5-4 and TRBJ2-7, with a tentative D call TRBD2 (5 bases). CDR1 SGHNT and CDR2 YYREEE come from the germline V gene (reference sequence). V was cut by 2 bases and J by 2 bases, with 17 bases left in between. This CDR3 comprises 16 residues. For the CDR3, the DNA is TGTGCCAGCAGCTTACTGTCCTTCGGGGTAACCTACGAGCAGTACGTC. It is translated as CASSLLSFGVTYEQYV.

The CDR3: CASSVRSSGNTIYF. The CDR3 DNA follows: TGTGCCAGCAGCGTTAGGAGCTCTGGAAACACCATATATTTT. The chain couples TRBV9 to TRBJ1-3, with no clear D. V gave up 2 bases and J gave up 0 bases, with 6 bases separating them. CDR3 size: 14 residues. Germline CDR1 is SGDLS and CDR2 is YYNGEE.

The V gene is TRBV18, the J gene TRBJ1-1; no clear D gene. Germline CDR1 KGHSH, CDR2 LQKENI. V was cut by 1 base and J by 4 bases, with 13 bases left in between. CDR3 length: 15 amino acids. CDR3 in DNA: TGTGCCAGCTCACCACAGAGGGAAGTAGGCACTGAAGCTTTCTTT. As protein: CASSPQREVGTEAFF. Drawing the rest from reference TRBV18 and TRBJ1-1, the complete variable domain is NAGVMQNPRHLVRRRGQEARLRCSPMKGHSHVYWYRQLPEEGLKFMVYLQKENIIDESGMPKERFSAEFPKEGPSILRIQQVVRGDSAAYFCASSPQREVGTEAFFGQGTRLTVV.

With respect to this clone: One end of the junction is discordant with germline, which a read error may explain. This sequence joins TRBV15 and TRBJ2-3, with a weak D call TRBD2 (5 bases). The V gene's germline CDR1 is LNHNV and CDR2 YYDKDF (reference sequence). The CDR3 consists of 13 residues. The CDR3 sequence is CATSRDRVEGLNF. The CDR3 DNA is TGTGCCACCAGCAGAGATCGGGTAGAGGGTTTGAATTTT.

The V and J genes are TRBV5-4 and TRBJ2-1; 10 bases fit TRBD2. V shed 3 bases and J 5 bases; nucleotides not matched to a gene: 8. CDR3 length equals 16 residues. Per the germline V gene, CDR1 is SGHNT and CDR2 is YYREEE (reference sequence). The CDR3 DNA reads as TGTGCCAGCAGCTCGACTAGCGGGTTGTTGAACAATGAGCAGTTCTTC. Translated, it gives CASSSTSGLLNNEQFF.

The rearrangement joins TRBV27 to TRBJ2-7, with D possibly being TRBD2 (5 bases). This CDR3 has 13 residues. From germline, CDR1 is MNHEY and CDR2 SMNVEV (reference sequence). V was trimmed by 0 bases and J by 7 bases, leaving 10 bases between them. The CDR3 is CASSLSMGGEQYV. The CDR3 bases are TGTGCCAGCAGTTTATCCATGGGCGGGGAGCAGTACGTC.

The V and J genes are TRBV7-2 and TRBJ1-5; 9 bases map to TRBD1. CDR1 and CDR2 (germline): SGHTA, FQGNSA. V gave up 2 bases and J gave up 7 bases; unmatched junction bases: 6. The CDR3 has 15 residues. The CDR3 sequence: CASSLMGDRAQPQHF. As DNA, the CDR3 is TGTGCCAGCAGCTTAATGGGGGACAGGGCCCAGCCCCAGCATTTT. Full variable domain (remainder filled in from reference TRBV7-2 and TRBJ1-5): GAGVSQSPSNKVTEKGKDVELRCDPISGHTALYWYRQSLGQGLEFLIYFQGNSAPDKSGLPSDRFSAERTGGSVSTLTIQRTQQEDSAVYLCASSLMGDRAQPQHFGDGTRLSIL.

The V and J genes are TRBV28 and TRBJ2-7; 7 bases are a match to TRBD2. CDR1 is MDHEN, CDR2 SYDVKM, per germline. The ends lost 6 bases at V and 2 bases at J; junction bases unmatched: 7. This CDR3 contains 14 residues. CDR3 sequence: CASSPGSGAYEQYF. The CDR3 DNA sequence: TGTGCCAGCAGCCCGGGGAGCGGGGCCTACGAGCAGTACTTC.

CDR3 protein: CSVAGQAEAFF. CDR3 nucleotides: TGCAGCGTTGCGGGACAGGCGGAAGCTTTCTTT. The J gene is TRBJ1-1, the V gene TRBV29-1, with 8 bases aligning to TRBD1. Germline lookup yields CDR1 SQVTM and CDR2 ANQGSEA. The CDR3 extends over 11 amino acids. Trimming cost V 4 bases and J 8 bases; bases outside gene matches: 3.

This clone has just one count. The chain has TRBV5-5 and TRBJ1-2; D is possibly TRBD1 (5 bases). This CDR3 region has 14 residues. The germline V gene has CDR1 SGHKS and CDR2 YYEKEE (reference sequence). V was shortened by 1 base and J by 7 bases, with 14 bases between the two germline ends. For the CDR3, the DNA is TGTGCCAGCAGCTTGCCGCAGGGTCAGAGTGGCTACACCTTC. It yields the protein CASSLPQGQSGYTF.

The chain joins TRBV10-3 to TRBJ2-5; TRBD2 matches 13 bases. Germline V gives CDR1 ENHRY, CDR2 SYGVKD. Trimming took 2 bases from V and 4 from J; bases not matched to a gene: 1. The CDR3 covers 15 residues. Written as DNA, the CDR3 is TGTGCCATCAGTGAGACTAGCGGGGGGGGAGAGACCCAGTACTTC. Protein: CAISETSGGGETQYF.

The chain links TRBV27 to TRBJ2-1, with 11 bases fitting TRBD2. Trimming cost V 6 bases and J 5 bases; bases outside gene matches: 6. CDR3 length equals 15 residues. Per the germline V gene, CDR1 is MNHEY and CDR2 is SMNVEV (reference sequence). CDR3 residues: CASRKLAGEDNEQFF. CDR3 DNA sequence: TGTGCCAGCAGGAAACTAGCGGGGGAAGACAATGAGCAGTTCTTC.

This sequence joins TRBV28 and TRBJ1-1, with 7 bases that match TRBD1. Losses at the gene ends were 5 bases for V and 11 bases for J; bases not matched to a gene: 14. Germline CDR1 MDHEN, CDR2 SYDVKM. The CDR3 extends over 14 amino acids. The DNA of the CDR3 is TGTGCCAGCAGTCTGCCAACCCACAGGGGTATCGCTTTCTTT. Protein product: CASSLPTHRGIAFF.

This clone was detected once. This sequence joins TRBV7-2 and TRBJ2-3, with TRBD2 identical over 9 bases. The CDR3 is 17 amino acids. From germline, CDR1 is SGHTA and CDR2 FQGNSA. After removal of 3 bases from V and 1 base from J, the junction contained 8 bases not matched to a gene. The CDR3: CASSFSAGGWGTDTQYF. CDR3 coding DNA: TGTGCCAGCAGCTTTTCAGCGGGGGGCTGGGGCACAGATACGCAGTATTTT.

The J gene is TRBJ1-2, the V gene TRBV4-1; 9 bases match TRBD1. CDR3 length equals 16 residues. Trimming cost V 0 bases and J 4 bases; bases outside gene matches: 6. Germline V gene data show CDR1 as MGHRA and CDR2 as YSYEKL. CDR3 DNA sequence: TGCGCCAGCAGCCAAGACAGAACAGGGGGCGGCTATGGCTACACCTTC. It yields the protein CASSQDRTGGGYGYTF.

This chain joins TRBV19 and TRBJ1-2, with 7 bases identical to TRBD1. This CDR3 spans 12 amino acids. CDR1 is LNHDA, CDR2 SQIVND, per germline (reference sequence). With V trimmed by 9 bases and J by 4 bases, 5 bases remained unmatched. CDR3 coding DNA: TGTGCCAGCAGGGGGTCGGGCTATGGCTACACCTTC. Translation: CASRGSGYGYTF.

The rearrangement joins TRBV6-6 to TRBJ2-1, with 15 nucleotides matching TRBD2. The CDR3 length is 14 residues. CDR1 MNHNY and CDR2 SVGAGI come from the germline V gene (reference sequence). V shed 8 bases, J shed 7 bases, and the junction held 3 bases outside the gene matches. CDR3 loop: CASGGTSGRNEQFF. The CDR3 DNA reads TGTGCCAGCGGGGGGACTAGCGGGAGGAATGAGCAGTTCTTC.

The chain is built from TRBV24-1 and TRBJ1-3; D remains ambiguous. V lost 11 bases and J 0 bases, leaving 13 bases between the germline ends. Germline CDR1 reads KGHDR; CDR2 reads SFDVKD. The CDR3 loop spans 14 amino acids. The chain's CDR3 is CAIGGRYSGNTIYF. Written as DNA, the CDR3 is TGTGCCATCGGTGGTCGTTACTCTGGAAACACCATATATTTT.

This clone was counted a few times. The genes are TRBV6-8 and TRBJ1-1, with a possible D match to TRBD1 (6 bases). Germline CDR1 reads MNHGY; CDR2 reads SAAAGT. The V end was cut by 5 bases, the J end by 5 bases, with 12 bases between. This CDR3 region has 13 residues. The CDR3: CASSLAGVTEAFF. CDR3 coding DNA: TGTGCCAGCAGTCTAGCAGGGGTGACTGAAGCTTTCTTT.

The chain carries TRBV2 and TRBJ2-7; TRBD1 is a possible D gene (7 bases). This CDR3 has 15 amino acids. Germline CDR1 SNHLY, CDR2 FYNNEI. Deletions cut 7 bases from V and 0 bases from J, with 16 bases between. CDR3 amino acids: CASTPGGTVSYEQYF. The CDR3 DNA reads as TGTGCCAGCACCCCAGGGGGGACGGTCTCCTACGAGCAGTACTTC.

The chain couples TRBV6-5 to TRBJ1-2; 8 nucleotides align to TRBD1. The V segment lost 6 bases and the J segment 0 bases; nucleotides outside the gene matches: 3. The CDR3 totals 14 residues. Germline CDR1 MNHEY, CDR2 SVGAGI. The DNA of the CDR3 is TGTGCCAGCAGCTTCAGGGGGCCTAACTATGGCTACACCTTC. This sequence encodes CASSFRGPNYGYTF.

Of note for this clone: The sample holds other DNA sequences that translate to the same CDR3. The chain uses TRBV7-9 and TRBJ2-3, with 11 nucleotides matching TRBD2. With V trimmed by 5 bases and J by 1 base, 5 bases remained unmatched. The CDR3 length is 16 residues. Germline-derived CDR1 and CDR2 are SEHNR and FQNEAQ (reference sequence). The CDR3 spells CASSQIAGGGTDTQYF. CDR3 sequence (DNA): TGTGCCAGCAGCCAAATAGCGGGGGGGGGCACAGATACGCAGTATTTT.

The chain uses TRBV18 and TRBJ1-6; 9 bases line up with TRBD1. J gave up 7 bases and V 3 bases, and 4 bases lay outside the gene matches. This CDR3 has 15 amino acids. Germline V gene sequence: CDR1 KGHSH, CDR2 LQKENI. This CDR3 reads CASSPWGQGNSPLHF. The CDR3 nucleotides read TGTGCCAGCTCACCGTGGGGACAGGGAAATTCACCCCTCCACTTT.

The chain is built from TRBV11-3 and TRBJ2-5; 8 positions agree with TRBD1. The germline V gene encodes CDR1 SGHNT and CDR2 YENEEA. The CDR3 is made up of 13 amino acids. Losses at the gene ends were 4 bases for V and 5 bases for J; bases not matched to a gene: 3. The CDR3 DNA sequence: TGTGCCAGCAGCTCAGGGGGCGGCGAGACCCAGTACTTC. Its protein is CASSSGGGETQYF.

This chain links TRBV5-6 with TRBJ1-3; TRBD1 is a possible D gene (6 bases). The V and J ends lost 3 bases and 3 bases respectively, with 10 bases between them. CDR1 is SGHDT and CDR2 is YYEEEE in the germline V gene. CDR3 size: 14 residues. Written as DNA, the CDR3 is TGTGCCAGCAGCTACAGGGTCTATGGAAACACCATATATTTT. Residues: CASSYRVYGNTIYF.

In nucleotides, the CDR3 is TGTGCCAGCAGCGACTATTACGAGCAGTACTTC. This translates into CASSDYYEQYF. V usage is TRBV11-2 and J usage is TRBJ2-7; the D gene is possibly TRBD2 (5 bases). The CDR3 sequence is 11 residues long. Germline values: CDR1 SGHAT, CDR2 FQNNGV. The V end lost 5 bases, the J end lost 4 bases, and 6 bases lay between the germline ends. Supplemented by reference TRBV11-2 and TRBJ2-7, the full variable domain reads EAGVAQSPRYKIIEKRQSVAFWCNPISGHATLYWYQQILGQGPKLLIQFQNNGVVDDSQLPKDRFSAERLKGVDSTLKIQPAKLEDSAVYLCASSDYYEQYFGPGTRLTVT.

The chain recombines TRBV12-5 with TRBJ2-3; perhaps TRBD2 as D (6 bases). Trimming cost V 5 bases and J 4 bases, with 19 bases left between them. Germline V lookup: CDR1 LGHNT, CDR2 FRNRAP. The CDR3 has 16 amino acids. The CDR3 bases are TGTGCTAGTGGTCTTCGGAGGGCGGTTTCTCCAGATACGCAGTATTTT. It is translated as CASGLRRAVSPDTQYF.

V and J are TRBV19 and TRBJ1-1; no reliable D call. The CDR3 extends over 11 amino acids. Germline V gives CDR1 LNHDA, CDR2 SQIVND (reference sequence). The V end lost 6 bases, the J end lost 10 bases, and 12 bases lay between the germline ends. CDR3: CASRTQGAAFF. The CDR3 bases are TGTGCCAGTAGGACACAAGGCGCAGCTTTCTTT. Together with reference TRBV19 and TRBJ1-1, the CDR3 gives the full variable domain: DGGITQSPKYLFRKEGQNVTLSCEQNLNHDAMYWYRQDPGQGLRLIYYSQIVNDFQKGDIAEGYSVSREKKESFPLTVTSAQKNPTAFYLCASRTQGAAFFGQGTRLTVV.

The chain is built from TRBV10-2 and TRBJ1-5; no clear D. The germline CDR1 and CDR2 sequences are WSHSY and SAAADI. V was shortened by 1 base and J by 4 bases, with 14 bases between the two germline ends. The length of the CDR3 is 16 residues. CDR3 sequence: CASSELAGRINQPQHF. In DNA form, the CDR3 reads TGCGCCAGCAGTGAGTTGGCCGGCAGGATTAATCAGCCCCAGCATTTT.